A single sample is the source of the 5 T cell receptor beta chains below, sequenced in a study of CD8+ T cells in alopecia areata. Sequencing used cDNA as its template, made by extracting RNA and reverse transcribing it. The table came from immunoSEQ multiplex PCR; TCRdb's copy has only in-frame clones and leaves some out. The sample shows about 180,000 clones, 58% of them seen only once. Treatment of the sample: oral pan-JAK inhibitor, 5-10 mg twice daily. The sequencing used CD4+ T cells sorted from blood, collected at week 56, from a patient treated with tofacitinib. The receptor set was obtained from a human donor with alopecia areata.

The CDR3: CSAKTSQRSSYNSPLHF. The CDR3 DNA sequence: TGCAGCGCCAAAACTTCACAGCGAAGCTCCTATAATTCACCCCTCCACTTT. This chain joins TRBV29-1 and TRBJ1-6; no definite D call. V was clipped by 7 bases and J by 0 bases, with 19 bases between them. The CDR3 is 17 amino acids. Germline V gene lookup returns CDR1 SQVTM and CDR2 ANQGSEA.

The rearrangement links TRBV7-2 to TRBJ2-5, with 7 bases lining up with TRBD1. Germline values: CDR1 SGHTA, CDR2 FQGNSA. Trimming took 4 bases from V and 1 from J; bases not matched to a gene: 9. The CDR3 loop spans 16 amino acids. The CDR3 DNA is TGTGCCAGCAGCTCCAAAGACAGGGCTGTCCAAGAGACCCAGTACTTC. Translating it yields CASSSKDRAVQETQYF.

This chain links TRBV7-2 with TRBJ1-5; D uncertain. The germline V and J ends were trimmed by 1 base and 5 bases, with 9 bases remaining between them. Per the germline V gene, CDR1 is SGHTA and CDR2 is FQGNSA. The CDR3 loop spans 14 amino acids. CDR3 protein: CASSLGVGDQPQHF. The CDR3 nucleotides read TGTGCCAGCAGCTTAGGGGTCGGCGATCAGCCCCAGCATTTT.

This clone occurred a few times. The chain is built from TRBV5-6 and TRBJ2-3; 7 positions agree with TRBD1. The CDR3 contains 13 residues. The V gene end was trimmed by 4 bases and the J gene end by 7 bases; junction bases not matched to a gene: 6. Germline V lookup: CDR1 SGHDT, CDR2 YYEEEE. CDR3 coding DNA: TGTGCCAGCAGCACCGACAGGGTGAATACGCAGTATTTT. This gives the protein CASSTDRVNTQYF.

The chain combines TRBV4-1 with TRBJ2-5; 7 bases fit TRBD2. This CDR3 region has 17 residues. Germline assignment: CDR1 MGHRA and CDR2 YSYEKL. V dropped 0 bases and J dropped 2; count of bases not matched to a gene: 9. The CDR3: CASSQEFPRGRQETQYF. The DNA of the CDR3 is TGCGCCAGCAGCCAAGAATTTCCGCGGGGGAGGCAAGAGACCCAGTACTTC.